A single sample gave rise to the 23 T cell receptor beta chains below, sequenced in a study of blood T cell repertoires in COVID-19 (dated by TCRdb to 2018 to 2021). Libraries were constructed by the immunoSEQ multiplex PCR assay. TCRdb retrieved this table from immuneACCESS and kept in-frame rearrangements only. Not all clones are present; in checked studies, unresolved V genes account for under half, and no reason is known for the remainder. Here the sample has around 260,000 clones; around nine tenths occur a single time. Of the sample, roughly 4.9% falls within the top ten clones. The specimen sequenced was peripheral blood. These receptors all come from an older woman with COVID-19, enrolled during active disease.

This sequence joins TRBV3-1 (or the pseudogene TRBV3-2) and TRBJ1-4, with D perhaps TRBD1 (5 bases). The CDR3 sequence is 14 residues long. CDR1 is LGHDT, CDR2 YNNKEL, per germline (reference sequence). Trimming took 0 bases from V and 6 from J, leaving 8 bases between them. CDR3 amino acids: CASSQDREDEKLFF. In nucleotides, the CDR3 is TGTGCCAGCAGCCAAGACAGGGAAGATGAAAAACTGTTTTTT.

This sequence joins TRBV7-3 and TRBJ2-7, with D possibly being TRBD1 (6 bases). Trimming pared 4 bases from V and 9 bases from J, leaving 10 bases between. Germline CDR1 and CDR2: SGHTA and FQGTGA. The CDR3 is made up of 11 amino acids. CDR3 residues: CASSSGTRQYF. In DNA form, the CDR3 reads TGTGCCAGCAGCTCAGGGACAAGGCAGTACTTC. The full variable domain, completed using reference TRBV7-3 and TRBJ2-7, is GAGVSQTPSNKVTEKGKYVELRCDPISGHTALYWYRQSLGQGPEFLIYFQGTGAADDSGLPNDRFFAVRPEGSVSTLKIQRTERGDSAVYLCASSSGTRQYFGPGTRLTVT.

The chain joins TRBV2 to TRBJ1-2; 9 bases fit TRBD1. The CDR3 runs 15 residues. V lost 6 bases to trimming and J lost 4 bases; unmatched junction nucleotides: 9. Germline loops: CDR1 SNHLY, CDR2 FYNNEI. This CDR3 reads CASSVGTGRGYGYTF. The CDR3 DNA follows: TGTGCCAGCAGCGTAGGGACAGGGAGAGGCTATGGCTACACCTTC.

The chain is built from TRBV27 and TRBJ1-2; possibly TRBD1 for D (5 bases). Germline-derived CDR1 and CDR2 are MNHEY and SMNVEV (reference sequence). CDR3 length: 14 residues. V was trimmed by 5 bases and J by 1 base, leaving 11 bases between them. The chain's CDR3 is CASSPPGGNYGYTF. The CDR3, as DNA: TGTGCCAGCAGTCCACCGGGGGGTAACTATGGCTACACCTTC.

This sequence joins TRBV3-1 (or the pseudogene TRBV3-2) and TRBJ2-7; the match to TRBD1 covers 8 bases. V was pared by 7 bases and J by 5 bases, with 16 bases of the junction left unmatched. This CDR3 is 16 amino acids long. Germline CDR1 LGHDT, CDR2 YNNKEL (reference sequence). The chain's CDR3 is CASTTSTGQGFHEQYF. For the CDR3, the DNA is TGTGCCAGCACCACCTCCACCGGACAGGGCTTCCACGAGCAGTACTTC.

The chain couples TRBV24-1 to TRBJ1-5; possibly TRBD1 for D (6 bases). The CDR3 is 13 residues long. CDR1 is KGHDR and CDR2 is SFDVKD in the germline V gene. Trimming stripped 8 bases from V and 4 bases from J, with 11 bases between. CDR3 sequence (DNA): TGTGCCACCAACCGAGGGGGTAATCAGCCCCAGCATTTT. This sequence encodes CATNRGGNQPQHF.

This chain joins TRBV20-1 and TRBJ1-5; no reliable D call. Trimming pared 3 bases from V and 4 bases from J, leaving 7 bases between. The CDR3 length is 12 residues. CDR1 is DFQATT, CDR2 SNEGSKA, per germline (reference sequence). CDR3 loop: CSASSPNQPQHF. The CDR3 DNA reads TGCAGTGCTAGTAGCCCAAATCAGCCCCAGCATTTT.

The chain carries TRBV2 and TRBJ2-7; 7 nucleotides match TRBD1. The CDR3 has 14 amino acids. The junction had 5 bases not matched to a gene; V was cut back by 6 bases and J by 0 bases. Looked up from germline, CDR1 is SNHLY and CDR2 is FYNNEI. The CDR3 DNA is TGTGCCAGCAGAGTACAGGGGCACTCCTACGAGCAGTACTTC. Protein product: CASRVQGHSYEQYF.

This clone has only a few counts. The chain couples TRBV15 to TRBJ1-2, with D tentatively TRBD1 (5 bases). The V gene lost 1 base and the J gene lost 0 bases, with 18 bases spanning the gap. Germline values: CDR1 LNHNV, CDR2 YYDKDF (reference sequence). The CDR3 extends over 18 amino acids. Here the CDR3 reads CATSRARGVRATNYGYTF. DNA for the CDR3: TGTGCCACCAGCAGAGCAAGGGGCGTAAGGGCAACTAACTATGGCTACACCTTC.

The genes are TRBV19 and TRBJ2-5; D remains ambiguous. V lost 7 bases to trimming and J lost 1 base, with 19 bases between them. CDR3 length: 16 residues. Per the germline V gene, CDR1 is LNHDA and CDR2 is SQIVND (reference sequence). The DNA of the CDR3 is TGTGCCAGTAAGAAAGGAGCCGAAACCATCCAAGAGACCCAGTACTTC. It is translated as CASKKGAETIQETQYF.

This clone was recorded a few times. The V gene is TRBV4-2, the J gene TRBJ2-7; 9 positions agree with TRBD2. Germline trimming cut 1 base from V and 3 bases from J; bases unmatched to any gene: 4. CDR1 and CDR2 (germline): LGHNA, YNFKEQ. The CDR3 runs to 15 residues. CDR3 amino acids: CASSQAGTSLYEQYF. For the CDR3, the DNA is TGTGCCAGCAGCCAAGCCGGGACTAGCCTCTACGAGCAGTACTTC.

The V gene is TRBV19, the J gene TRBJ1-5; D is possibly TRBD1 (6 bases). V shed 5 bases and J shed 4 bases, with 15 bases lying between them. Germline CDR1 reads LNHDA; CDR2 reads SQIVND (reference sequence). The length of the CDR3 is 15 residues. CDR3 protein: CASSVTLQGNQPQHF. The CDR3 DNA sequence: TGTGCCAGTAGTGTAACTCTACAGGGAAATCAGCCCCAGCATTTT.

The CDR3 here is CATAPGQDNQPQHF. CDR3 nucleotide sequence: TGTGCCACGGCGCCGGGACAGGACAATCAGCCCCAGCATTTT. This chain connects TRBV28 to TRBJ1-5; 8 nucleotides agree with TRBD1. The CDR3 is made up of 14 amino acids. Germline CDR1 MDHEN, CDR2 SYDVKM. V shed 10 bases, J shed 3 bases, and the junction held 8 bases outside the gene matches.

This clone was picked up one time. The CDR3 DNA is TGTGCCAGCAGTGTGACAGTGAACACTGAAGCTTTCTTT. Its protein product is CASSVTVNTEAFF. The chain has TRBV6-4 and TRBJ1-1; tentative D call: TRBD1 (5 bases). This CDR3 contains 13 residues. Trimming took off 4 bases at V and 0 bases at J, with 6 bases between the two ends. Looked up from germline, CDR1 is MRHNA and CDR2 is SNTAGT.

The chain joins TRBV28 to TRBJ1-5; 8 positions match TRBD1. V was clipped by 5 bases and J by 4 bases; unmatched bases: 10. The CDR3 extends over 16 amino acids. The germline gives CDR1 MDHEN, CDR2 SYDVKM. CDR3 sequence (DNA): TGTGCCAGCAGTATTCTGGGACAGGCTGAAAATCAGCCCCAGCATTTT. Translation: CASSILGQAENQPQHF. Full variable domain (rest looked up from reference TRBV28 and TRBJ1-5): DVKVTQSSRYLVKRTGEKVFLECVQDMDHENMFWYRQDPGLGLRLIYFSYDVKMKEKGDIPEGYSVSREKKERFSLILESASTNQTSMYLCASSILGQAENQPQHFGDGTRLSIL.

This clone has more than one count but fewer than ten. The rearrangement uses TRBV11-2 and TRBJ1-1, with D uncertain. This CDR3 is built from 14 residues. V was cut by 6 bases and J by 0 bases, with 11 bases left in between. Germline CDR1 is SGHAT and CDR2 is FQNNGV. CDR3 DNA: TGTGCCAGCAGTAACAGATTTATGAACACTGAAGCTTTCTTT. This gives the protein CASSNRFMNTEAFF.

The chain has TRBV21-1 and TRBJ2-2; TRBD2, the table's D call, was not compared with the DNA. TRBV21-1 is a recognized pseudogene. The CDR3 consists of 15 residues. The CDR3 DNA reads TGTGCCAGCAGGCGGCTAGCGGAAAACACCGGGGAGCTGTTTTTT. It specifies CASRRLAENTGELFF.

In DNA form, the CDR3 reads TGTGCCAGCAAAGAGACTAAGGCGCCCCAGCATTTT. Translating gives CASKETKAPQHF. V and J are TRBV28 and TRBJ1-5, with D hard to call. Trimming stripped 7 bases from V and 9 bases from J, with 13 bases between. Looked up from germline, CDR1 is MDHEN and CDR2 is SYDVKM. CDR3 length: 12 amino acids. Together with reference TRBV28 and TRBJ1-5, the CDR3 gives the full variable domain: DVKVTQSSRYLVKRTGEKVFLECVQDMDHENMFWYRQDPGLGLRLIYFSYDVKMKEKGDIPEGYSVSREKKERFSLILESASTNQTSMYLCASKETKAPQHFGDGTRLSIL.

The chain employs TRBV18 and TRBJ2-5; 7 nucleotides agree with TRBD1. The CDR3 extends over 15 amino acids. V was clipped by 5 bases and J by 1 base; unmatched bases: 7. Germline V gene data show CDR1 as KGHSH and CDR2 as LQKENI. The CDR3 is CASSNNGQVQETQYF. DNA for the CDR3: TGTGCCAGCTCAAATAACGGACAGGTCCAAGAGACCCAGTACTTC.

The rearrangement joins TRBV28 to TRBJ1-1, with 9 bases matching TRBD1. There are 14 residues in the CDR3. The ends lost 7 bases at V and 5 bases at J; junction bases unmatched: 8. Per germline, CDR1 MDHEN and CDR2 SYDVKM. The CDR3 loop reads CASTETGGRTEAFF. CDR3 DNA: TGTGCCAGCACCGAGACAGGGGGTAGGACTGAAGCTTTCTTT.

The chain uses TRBV4-1 and TRBJ2-1; the D is unclear. Trimming took 0 bases from V and 10 from J, leaving 16 bases between them. CDR3 size: 15 residues. Germline V gene data show CDR1 as MGHRA and CDR2 as YSYEKL. CDR3 region: CASSQDTSAAREQFF. DNA of the CDR3: TGCGCCAGCAGCCAAGATACCAGCGCGGCAAGGGAGCAGTTCTTC.

The J gene is TRBJ2-7, the V gene TRBV18; 7 bases are a match to TRBD1. The CDR3 covers 14 residues. Looked up from germline, CDR1 is KGHSH and CDR2 is LQKENI. V was pared by 5 bases and J by 6 bases, with 10 bases of the junction left unmatched. CDR3 sequence: CASSTGTAVSEQYF. The CDR3 bases are TGTGCCAGCTCAACCGGGACAGCCGTAAGCGAGCAGTACTTC.

This rearrangement joins TRBV28 to TRBJ2-5; 9 bases are shared with TRBD2. The CDR3 spans 18 residues. V gave up 4 bases and J gave up 9 bases; unmatched junction bases: 21. Per germline, CDR1 MDHEN and CDR2 SYDVKM. The CDR3 DNA sequence: TGTGCCAGCAGTTCTATGGTCGCGCGCGGGAGGGCCGACGAGGCCCAGTACTTC. Translated: CASSSMVARGRADEAQYF.